This T cell receptor beta chain was recorded in a study of cytomegalovirus exposure and HLA in healthy donors. Findings and limits, study-wide: Using a false discovery rate of 0.05, a later analysis showed that approximately 17,000 TCR beta sequences were associated with HLA alleles. Common viral pathogens were later found to be apparently linked to several of the most significant clusters.

In germline, CDR1 is MDHEN, CDR2 SYDVKM. The length of the CDR3 is 16 residues. With V trimmed by 5 bases and J by 5 bases, 11 bases remained unmatched. In the case of this clone: Antigen specificity is unknown.

With 60 Vbeta and 13 Jbeta primers, the PCR was carried out. The repertoire was sequenced with immunoSEQ multiplex PCR; TCRdb's copy has only in-frame clones and lacks some. The repertoire holds tens of thousands of clones, approximately 84% seen once, with approximately 1.2% in the top ten. The chain combines TRBV28 with TRBJ2-2, with 7 bases fitting TRBD2. Input material: PBMCs. The receptor comes from a girl aged 2 to 10 in good health and CMV-seropositive. In nucleotides, the CDR3 is TGTGCCAGCAGTAGCGGGGTTAACATAGGGACCGGGGAGCTGTTTTTT. This sequence encodes CASSSGVNIGTGELFF.